The source of this T cell receptor beta chain is a study of cytomegalovirus exposure and HLA in healthy donors. PCR amplification relied on 60 Vbeta primers (plus 13 Jbeta primers). Profiled with immunoSEQ multiplex PCR; TCRdb holds only in-frame clones, not every one. This sample has about 110,000 clones, with about 80% found just once. The study, taken as a whole, reports: Several top significant clusters appeared, in a later analysis, to be linked to common viral pathogens.

Points on this clone: The antigen remains unidentified.

Specimen: PBMCs. The receptor was derived from a woman aged 60 to 75 in good health and CMV-seropositive.

CDR3 in DNA: TGTGCCAGCAGCAAAGGGCACAGGGGGCCGGAAAAACTGTTTTTT. It specifies CASSKGHRGPEKLFF. V is TRBV21-1 and J is TRBJ1-4; the D call in the table, TRBD1, was not verified against the DNA. TRBV21-1 is a documented pseudogene. The CDR3 runs to 15 residues.